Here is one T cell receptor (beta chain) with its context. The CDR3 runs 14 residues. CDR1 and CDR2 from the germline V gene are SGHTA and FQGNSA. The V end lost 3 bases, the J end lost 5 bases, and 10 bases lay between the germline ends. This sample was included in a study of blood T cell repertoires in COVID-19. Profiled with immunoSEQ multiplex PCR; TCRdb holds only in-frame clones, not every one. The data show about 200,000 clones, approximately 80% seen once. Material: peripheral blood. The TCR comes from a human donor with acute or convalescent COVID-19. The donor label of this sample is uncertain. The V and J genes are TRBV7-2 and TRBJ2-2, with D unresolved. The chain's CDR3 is CASSFSLGTGELFF. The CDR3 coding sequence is TGTGCCAGCAGCTTCTCCCTAGGAACCGGGGAGCTGTTTTTT.